This entry lists 13 T cell receptor beta chains sequenced from one sample in a study of blood T cell repertoires in COVID-19. The protocol was immunoSEQ multiplex PCR, while the TCRdb copy is restricted to in-frame clones and leaves out a portion. The repertoire holds 340,000 or so clones, with around four fifths as singletons. The sequencing sample was made of peripheral blood. These receptors were obtained from a man in his thirties or forties with active or convalescent COVID-19.

The sample holds one count of this clone. In DNA, the CDR3 is TGTGCCAGCAGGGGACTAGCGGGACGGTCCTACAATGAGCAGTTCTTC. This encodes CASRGLAGRSYNEQFF. This chain uses TRBV7-6 with TRBJ2-1, with TRBD2 matching over 13 bases. Trimming at V came to 6 bases and at J to 1 base, leaving 3 bases not matched to a gene. Germline values: CDR1 SGHVS, CDR2 FNYEAQ. The CDR3 length is 16 residues.

The chain links TRBV7-7 to TRBJ2-3; no clear D. Germline V gene sequence: CDR1 SSHAT, CDR2 FNYEAQ (reference sequence). Trimming took off 4 bases at V and 6 bases at J, with 8 bases between the two ends. The CDR3 spans 12 residues. CDR3: CASSSGEDTQYF. The CDR3 DNA is TGTGCCAGCAGCTCCGGAGAGGATACGCAGTATTTT.

J is TRBJ1-2 and V is TRBV5-4; D call uncertain. Germline lookup yields CDR1 SGHNT and CDR2 YYREEE (reference sequence). This CDR3 spans 14 amino acids. V lost 0 bases and J lost 8, with 14 bases in between. CDR3 protein: CASSLARSAGGYTF. CDR3 in DNA: TGTGCCAGCAGCTTGGCCAGGTCTGCAGGCGGCTACACCTTC.

This clone was seen only a few times. This chain links TRBV28 with TRBJ1-1, with TRBD1 as a possible D gene (5 bases). Germline CDR1 reads MDHEN; CDR2 reads SYDVKM. Deletions cut 5 bases from V and 3 bases from J, with 7 bases between. This CDR3 region has 12 residues. The CDR3 protein is CASSPGYTEAFF. The CDR3 DNA reads TGTGCCAGCAGTCCAGGGTACACTGAAGCTTTCTTT.

The V and J genes are TRBV9 and TRBJ2-2; 7 bases are a match to TRBD1. Trimming removed 6 bases from V and 7 bases from J; junction bases left unmatched: 9. The germline CDR1 and CDR2 sequences are SGDLS and YYNGEE. The CDR3 loop spans 14 amino acids. The CDR3 nucleotides read TGTGCCAGCAACCCTACGACAGGGAACGGGGAGCTGTTTTTT. Encoded protein: CASNPTTGNGELFF.

The sample holds a few counts of this clone. The V gene is TRBV7-3, the J gene TRBJ2-2; TRBD1 matches 7 bases. The germline gives CDR1 SGHTA, CDR2 FQGTGA. The CDR3 length is 18 residues. Losses at the gene ends were 5 bases for V and 7 bases for J; bases not matched to a gene: 19. The CDR3 loop reads CASSPGPRDSARGGELFF. CDR3 in DNA: TGTGCCAGCAGCCCGGGCCCACGGGACAGCGCGCGCGGCGGGGAGCTGTTTTTT.

Only one count was recorded for this clone. The gene calls are TRBV24-1 and TRBJ2-1; 14 nucleotides align to TRBD2. Germline CDR1 KGHDR, CDR2 SFDVKD. CDR3 length equals 18 residues. Losses at the gene ends were 3 bases for V and 5 bases for J; bases not matched to a gene: 8. The CDR3 spells CATSDPGLAGGNNNEQFF. CDR3 coding DNA: TGTGCCACCAGTGATCCCGGACTAGCGGGGGGTAATAACAATGAGCAGTTCTTC.

The CDR3 protein is CASRGSGEVEQFF. Written as DNA, the CDR3 is TGTGCCAGCAGGGGTTCTGGGGAGGTAGAGCAGTTCTTC. The J gene is TRBJ2-1, the V gene TRBV27; maybe TRBD2 (6 bases). The germline gives CDR1 MNHEY, CDR2 SMNVEV (reference sequence). The germline V and J ends were trimmed by 6 bases and 10 bases, with 16 bases remaining between them. This CDR3 comprises 13 residues.

V is TRBV11-3 and J is TRBJ2-7; TRBD2 matches at 7 bases. The CDR3 spans 15 residues. The germline gives CDR1 SGHNT, CDR2 YENEEA. The junction had 4 bases not matched to a gene; V was cut back by 0 bases and J by 2 bases. The CDR3 here is CASSLDRGGAYEQYF. The CDR3 nucleotides are TGTGCCAGCAGCTTAGATCGTGGGGGGGCCTACGAGCAGTACTTC.

The rearrangement uses TRBV5-1 and TRBJ2-7, with D possibly being TRBD1 (5 bases). The CDR3 totals 14 residues. V lost 4 bases and J 5 bases, leaving 16 bases between the germline ends. The germline gives CDR1 SGHRS, CDR2 YFSETQ. The CDR3 protein is CASSLPTELHEQYF. CDR3 bases: TGCGCCAGCAGCCTCCCGACAGAACTCCACGAGCAGTACTTC.

The chain links TRBV7-6 to TRBJ2-7; the match to TRBD1 covers 7 bases. The V gene end was trimmed by 7 bases and the J gene end by 4 bases; junction bases not matched to a gene: 7. The CDR3 is made up of 13 amino acids. CDR1 and CDR2 (germline): SGHVS, FNYEAQ. CDR3 amino acids: CASTQGVQYEQYF. The CDR3 DNA is TGTGCCAGCACCCAGGGGGTTCAATACGAGCAGTACTTC.

The V call is TRBV19, the J call TRBJ2-1, with 9 bases aligning to TRBD1. CDR1 and CDR2 (germline): LNHDA, SQIVND (reference sequence). Unmatched junction bases numbered 11, after V lost 10 bases and J lost 7 bases. The CDR3 is 14 residues long. CDR3 region: CATDAGTGNNEQFF. CDR3 nucleotides: TGTGCCACCGACGCCGGGACAGGGAATAATGAGCAGTTCTTC.

The chain employs TRBV7-9 and TRBJ1-5, with D unresolved. V shed 3 bases and J shed 10 bases, with 7 bases lying between them. There are 11 residues in the CDR3. Germline CDR1 and CDR2: SEHNR and FQNEAQ (reference sequence). Here the CDR3 DNA reads TGTGCCAGCAGCTTGCTAGGACCCCAGCATTTT. It encodes CASSLLGPQHF.